The T cell receptor (beta chain) described here comes from a study of shared clonotypes between healthy human individuals. Overall study results and limits: Only blood underwent sampling, and tissue repertoires likely differ.

To note about this clone: Antigen: not known.

Unsorted PBMC DNA was sequenced on ten immunoSEQ deep assay plates. Some clones are missing from TCRdb's copy, which holds only in-frame ones; the method was immunoSEQ multiplex PCR. The sample comprises 450,000 to 500,000 clones, 65% to 80% of which are singletons, and about 12% rests with the top ten. All the donors were Caucasian adults who lived in Nashville, Tennessee. Germline CDR1 is SGDLS and CDR2 is YYNGEE. The V and J ends lost 0 bases and 7 bases respectively, with 17 bases between them. This CDR3 is built from 16 residues. The clonotype comes from a woman between 40 and 55 years old in good health. Some clones in this sample may be carry-over from other donors' samples. The sequencing sample was made of PBMCs. The chain carries TRBV9 and TRBJ2-1; no definite D call. The CDR3 region is CASSVGGSRARNEQFF. The CDR3 DNA reads as TGTGCCAGCAGCGTAGGAGGTAGCCGGGCTCGTAATGAGCAGTTCTTC.